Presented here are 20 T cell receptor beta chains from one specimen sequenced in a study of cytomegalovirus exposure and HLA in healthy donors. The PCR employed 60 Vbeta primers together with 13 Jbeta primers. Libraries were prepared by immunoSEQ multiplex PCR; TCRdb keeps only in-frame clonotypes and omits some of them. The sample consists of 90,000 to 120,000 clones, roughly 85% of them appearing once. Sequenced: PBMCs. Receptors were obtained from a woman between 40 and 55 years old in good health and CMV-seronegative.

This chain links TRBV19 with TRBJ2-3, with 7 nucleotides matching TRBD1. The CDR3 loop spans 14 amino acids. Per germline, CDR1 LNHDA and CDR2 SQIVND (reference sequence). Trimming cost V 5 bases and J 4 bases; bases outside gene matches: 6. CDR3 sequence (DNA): TGTGCCAGTAGTCCCGACAGGGCGGCAGATACGCAGTATTTT. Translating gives CASSPDRAADTQYF.

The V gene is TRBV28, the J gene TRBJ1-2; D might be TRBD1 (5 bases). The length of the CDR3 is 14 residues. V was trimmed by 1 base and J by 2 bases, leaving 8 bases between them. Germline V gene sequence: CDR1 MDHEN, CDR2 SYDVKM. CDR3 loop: CASSLFQGNYGYTF. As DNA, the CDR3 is TGTGCCAGCAGTTTATTCCAGGGAAACTATGGCTACACCTTC.

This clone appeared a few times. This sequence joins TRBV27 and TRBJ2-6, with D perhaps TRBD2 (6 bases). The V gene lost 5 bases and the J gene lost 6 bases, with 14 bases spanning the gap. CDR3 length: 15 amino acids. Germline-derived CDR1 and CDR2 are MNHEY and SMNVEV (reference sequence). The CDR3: CASSTQAGPANVLTF. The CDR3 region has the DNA TGTGCCAGCAGTACCCAGGCGGGGCCGGCCAACGTCCTGACTTTC.

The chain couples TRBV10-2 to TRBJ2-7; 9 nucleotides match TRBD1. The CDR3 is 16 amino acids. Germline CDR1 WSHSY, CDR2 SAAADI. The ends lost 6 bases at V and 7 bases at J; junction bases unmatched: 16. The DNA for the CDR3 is TGCGCCAGCAGCCCCCCGGGGGCCCAACAGGGGGCTGAGCAGTACTTC. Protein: CASSPPGAQQGAEQYF.

This chain's CDR3 is CASSLDRGGSAEQYF. CDR3 DNA: TGTGCCAGTAGCCTGGACAGGGGAGGTTCGGCCGAGCAGTACTTC. The chain joins TRBV19 to TRBJ2-5, with TRBD1 matching over 9 bases. TRBJ2-7 explains the end of the DNA better; the J call may be wrong. The CDR3 totals 15 residues. Germline loops: CDR1 LNHDA, CDR2 SQIVND (reference sequence).

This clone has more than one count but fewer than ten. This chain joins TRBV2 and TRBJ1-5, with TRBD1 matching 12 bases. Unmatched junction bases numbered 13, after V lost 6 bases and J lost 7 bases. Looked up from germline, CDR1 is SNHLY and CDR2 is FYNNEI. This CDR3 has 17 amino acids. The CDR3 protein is CASSPPGQGASGQPQHF. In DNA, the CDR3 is TGTGCCAGCAGCCCCCCGGGACAGGGGGCTTCGGGACAGCCCCAGCATTTT.

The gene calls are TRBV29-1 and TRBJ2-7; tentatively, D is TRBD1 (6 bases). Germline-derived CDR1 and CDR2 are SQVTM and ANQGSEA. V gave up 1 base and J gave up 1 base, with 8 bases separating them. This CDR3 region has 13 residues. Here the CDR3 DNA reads TGCAGCGTTGAAGGGGGGCTGTCCTACGAGCAGTACTTC. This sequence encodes CSVEGGLSYEQYF.

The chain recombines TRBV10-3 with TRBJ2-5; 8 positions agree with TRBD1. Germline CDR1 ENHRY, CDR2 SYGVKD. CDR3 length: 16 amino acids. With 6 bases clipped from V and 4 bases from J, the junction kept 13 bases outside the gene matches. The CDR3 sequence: CAIRDSDRGSGETQYF. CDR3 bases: TGTGCCATCAGGGACAGCGACAGGGGATCCGGAGAGACCCAGTACTTC.

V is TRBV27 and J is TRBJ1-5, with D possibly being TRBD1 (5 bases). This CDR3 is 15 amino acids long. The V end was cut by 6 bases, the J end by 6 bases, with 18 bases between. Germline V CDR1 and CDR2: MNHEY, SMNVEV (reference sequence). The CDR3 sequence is CASSFDGGVGQPQHF. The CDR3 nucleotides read TGTGCCAGCAGCTTTGACGGGGGGGTTGGTCAGCCCCAGCATTTT.

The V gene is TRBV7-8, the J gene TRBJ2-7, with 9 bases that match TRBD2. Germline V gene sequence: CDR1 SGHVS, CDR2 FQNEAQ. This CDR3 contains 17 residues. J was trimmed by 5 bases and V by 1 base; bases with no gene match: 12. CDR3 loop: CASSLVVGAGGPHEQYF. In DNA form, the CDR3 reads TGTGCCAGCAGCTTAGTCGTTGGGGCGGGAGGGCCCCACGAGCAGTACTTC. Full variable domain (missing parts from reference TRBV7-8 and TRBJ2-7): GAGVSQSPRYKVAKRGQDVALRCDPISGHVSLFWYQQALGQGPEFLTYFQNEAQLDKSGLPSDRFFAERPEGSVSTLKIQRTQQEDSAVYLCASSLVVGAGGPHEQYFGPGTRLTVT.

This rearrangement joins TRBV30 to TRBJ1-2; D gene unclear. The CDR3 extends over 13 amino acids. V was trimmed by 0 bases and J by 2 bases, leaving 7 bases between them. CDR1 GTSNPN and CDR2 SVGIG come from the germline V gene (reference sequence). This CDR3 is CAWSVRGNYGYTF. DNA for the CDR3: TGTGCCTGGAGTGTACGAGGAAACTATGGCTACACCTTC.

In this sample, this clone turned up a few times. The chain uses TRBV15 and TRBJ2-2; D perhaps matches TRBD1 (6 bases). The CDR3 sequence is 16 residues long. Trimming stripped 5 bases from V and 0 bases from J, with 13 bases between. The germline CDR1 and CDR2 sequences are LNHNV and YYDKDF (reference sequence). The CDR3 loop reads CATSGSRGPNTGELFF. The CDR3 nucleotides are TGTGCCACCAGCGGTTCCAGGGGCCCGAACACCGGGGAGCTGTTTTTT. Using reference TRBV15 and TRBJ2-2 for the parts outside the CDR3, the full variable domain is DAMVIQNPRYQVTQFGKPVTLSCSQTLNHNVMYWYQQKSSQAPKLLFHYYDKDFNNEADTPDNFQSRRPNTSFCFLDIRSPGLGDTAMYLCATSGSRGPNTGELFFGEGSRLTVL.

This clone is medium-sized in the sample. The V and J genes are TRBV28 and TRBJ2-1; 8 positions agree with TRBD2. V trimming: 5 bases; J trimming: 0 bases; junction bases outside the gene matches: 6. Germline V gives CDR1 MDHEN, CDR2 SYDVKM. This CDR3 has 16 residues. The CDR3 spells CASSHPSGSSYNEQFF. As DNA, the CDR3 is TGTGCCAGCAGTCACCCAAGCGGGAGCTCCTACAATGAGCAGTTCTTC.

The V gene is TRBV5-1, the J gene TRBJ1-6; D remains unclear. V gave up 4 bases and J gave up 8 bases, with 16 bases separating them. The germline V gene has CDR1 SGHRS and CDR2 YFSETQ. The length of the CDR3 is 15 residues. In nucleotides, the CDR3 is TGCGCCAGCAGCGAGACCTCAGCGGGGTATTCACCCCTCCACTTT. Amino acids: CASSETSAGYSPLHF.

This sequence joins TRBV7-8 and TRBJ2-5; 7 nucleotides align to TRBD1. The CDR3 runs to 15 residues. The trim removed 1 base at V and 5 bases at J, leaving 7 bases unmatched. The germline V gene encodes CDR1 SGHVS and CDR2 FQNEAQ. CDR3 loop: CASSLDGTAVETQYF. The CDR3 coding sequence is TGTGCCAGCAGCTTAGACGGGACAGCTGTCGAGACCCAGTACTTC.

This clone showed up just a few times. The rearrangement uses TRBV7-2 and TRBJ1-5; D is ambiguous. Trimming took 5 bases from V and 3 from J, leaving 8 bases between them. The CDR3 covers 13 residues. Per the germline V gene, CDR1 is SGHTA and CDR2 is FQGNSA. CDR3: CASSPSPNQPQHF. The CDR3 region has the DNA TGTGCCAGCAGCCCCTCCCCCAATCAGCCCCAGCATTTT.

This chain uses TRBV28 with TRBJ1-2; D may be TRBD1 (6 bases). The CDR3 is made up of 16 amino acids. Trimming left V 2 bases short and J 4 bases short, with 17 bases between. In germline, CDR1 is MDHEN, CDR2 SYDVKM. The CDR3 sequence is CASSLRGEGSSYGYTF. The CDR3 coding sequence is TGTGCCAGCAGTTTAAGGGGGGAGGGAAGTTCCTATGGCTACACCTTC.

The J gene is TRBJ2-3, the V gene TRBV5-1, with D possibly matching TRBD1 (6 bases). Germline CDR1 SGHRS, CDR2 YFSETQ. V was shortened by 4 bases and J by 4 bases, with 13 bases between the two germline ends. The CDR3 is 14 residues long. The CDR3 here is CASSPDSGADTQYF. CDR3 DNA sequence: TGCGCCAGCAGCCCGGACAGTGGCGCAGATACGCAGTATTTT.

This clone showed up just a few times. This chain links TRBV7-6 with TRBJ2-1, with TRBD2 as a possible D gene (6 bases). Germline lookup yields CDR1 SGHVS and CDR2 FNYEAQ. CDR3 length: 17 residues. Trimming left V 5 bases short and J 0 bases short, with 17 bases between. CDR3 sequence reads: CASSEGGGSSSYNEQFF. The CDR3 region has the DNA TGTGCCAGCAGCGAAGGTGGGGGGTCAAGCTCCTACAATGAGCAGTTCTTC.

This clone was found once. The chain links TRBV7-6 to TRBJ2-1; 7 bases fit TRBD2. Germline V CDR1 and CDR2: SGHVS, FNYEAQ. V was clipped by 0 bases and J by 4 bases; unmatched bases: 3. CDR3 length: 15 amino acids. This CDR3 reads CASSLAGGIYNEQFF. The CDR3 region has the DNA TGTGCCAGCAGCTTAGCGGGGGGGATTTACAATGAGCAGTTCTTC.